This T cell receptor beta chain was observed in a study of T cell responses to AZD1222 COVID-19 vaccine. Only in-frame clones appear in the TCRdb table, and some are missing; sequencing was by immunoSEQ multiplex PCR. The sample lists 150,000 or so clones, approximately 90% seen once, with roughly 3% in the top ten. Sequencing was performed on peripheral blood, taken 28 days after the second AZD1222 dose. This clonotype was sampled from an adult who received the AZD1222 COVID-19 vaccine.

The DNA for the CDR3 is TGTGCCAGTAGTAGGACTAGCGGCACTTCCTACGAGCAGTACTTC. This codes for CASSRTSGTSYEQYF. This rearrangement joins TRBV19 to TRBJ2-7, with 10 bases fitting TRBD2. The CDR3 is 15 amino acids. The V and J ends lost 4 bases and 1 base, in that order; junction bases with no gene match: 4. Germline CDR1 LNHDA, CDR2 SQIVND (reference sequence).